These T cell receptor beta chains were read from a single sample in a study of blood T cell repertoires in COVID-19. Repertoires were generated with immunoSEQ multiplex PCR, while TCRdb's copy carries only in-frame clones and drops some. The table has over 200,000 clones, approximately 86% seen once. The sequenced sample consisted of PBMCs or T cells enriched from blood (not recorded which). Receptor source: a man in his late teens or twenties with acute COVID-19. CDR3s include the opening cysteine and the closing phenylalanine or tryptophan. D genes are given only for firm matches.

j_gene | v_gene | d_gene | len | CDR3aa
TRBJ2-5 | TRBV7-3 | TRBD2 | 16 | CASSPGVTSGQETQYF
TRBJ1-5 | TRBV28 | NA | 16 | CASSTHLGGFNQPQHF
TRBJ2-3 | TRBV7-8 | TRBD2 | 16 | CASSHWTSGSTDTQYF
TRBJ2-5 | TRBV7-9 | TRBD2 | 16 | CASSPLTSGSLETQYF
TRBJ2-1 | TRBV5-1 | TRBD2 | 17 | CASSSQITASGRYEQFF
TRBJ1-5 | TRBV6-5 | TRBD1 | 14 | CASSLTGEDRPQHF
TRBJ2-5 | TRBV9 | TRBD1 | 16 | CASSTRQGSLQETQYF
TRBJ2-7 | TRBV19 | TRBD2 | 13 | CASRAGGPREQYF
TRBJ2-1 | TRBV24-1 | TRBD2 | 18 | CATSETPGLAGEDDEQFF
TRBJ2-1 | TRBV14 | NA | 15 | CASTATDNVGYEQFF